Listed here are 29 T cell receptor beta chains from one sample, sequenced in a study of T cell clonality in common variable immunodeficiency. Sequenced by immunoSEQ multiplex PCR; TCRdb stores in-frame clones only, minus some. The sample presents tens of thousands of clones, none singletons. The source material was peripheral blood mononuclear cells. Receptors originate from a person aged 18-70 years in good health.

In its sample, this clone was seen many times. The read halts 3 residues ahead of the CDR3 end, with the missing end drawn from the germline J gene. The chain carries TRBV30 and TRBJ2-7; D is perhaps TRBD1 (5 bases). There are 12 residues in the CDR3. With 3 bases removed from V and 6 bases from J, the gap between germline ends came to 12 bases. Germline V lookup: CDR1 GTSNPN, CDR2 SVGIG (reference sequence). The CDR3 sequence: CAWSGRGSEQYF. The CDR3 bases that were read are TGTGCCTGGAGCGGTAGGGGTTCCGAG.

This clone has at least ten counts. The read ends 3 residues early relative to the CDR3; the germline J gene fills the gap. V is TRBV20-1 and J is TRBJ1-2, with D hard to call. Trimming took 6 bases from V and 6 from J, leaving 17 bases between them. Germline CDR1 DFQATT, CDR2 SNEGSKA (reference sequence). This CDR3 contains 13 residues. CDR3 bases read: TGCAGTGCCTCGCGGGGATCTCCTAATGGC. It encodes CSASRGSPNG. The CDR3 as a whole reads CSASRGSPNGYTF.

The table lists this clone with many counts. The read terminates 3 residues before the CDR3 end, so the remaining end is supplied by the germline J gene. This rearrangement joins TRBV7-3 to TRBJ1-6; D is perhaps TRBD1 (6 bases). Germline V gene data show CDR1 as SGHTA and CDR2 as FQGTGA. CDR3 length equals 15 residues. The ends were cut back, 5 bases at V and 8 bases at J, with 16 bases in the middle. CDR3 protein: CASSATRDIYSPLHF. The DNA read from the CDR3 is TGTGCCAGCAGCGCAACCCGGGACATATATTCACCC.

This clone was detected many times. The CDR3 extends 3 residues past the end of the read, so its final part is completed from the germline J gene. The chain has TRBV19 and TRBJ1-2, with 8 bases fitting TRBD1. Losses at the gene ends were 5 bases for V and 0 bases for J; bases not matched to a gene: 8. The germline V gene has CDR1 LNHDA and CDR2 SQIVND (reference sequence). This CDR3 has 16 amino acids. The covered CDR3 bases are TGTGCCAGTAGTCTGGGGACAGGTGCAACTAACTATGGC. This codes for CASSLGTGATNYG. The whole CDR3 protein reads CASSLGTGATNYGYTF.

This clone has ten or more counts. The sequenced CDR3 bases are TGCGCCAGCAGTTACGCCGCGGGCGGAACACACTCTGAA. Its protein is CASSYAAGGTHSE. The CDR3 reads in full as CASSYAAGGTHSEAFF. The chain employs TRBV5-1 and TRBJ1-1; no clear D. The CDR3 extends 3 residues past the end of the read, so its final part is completed from the germline J gene. The CDR3 spans 16 residues. Germline V CDR1 and CDR2: SGHRS, YFSETQ. V was trimmed by 5 bases and J by 6 bases, leaving 23 bases between them.

In its sample, this clone was seen many times. The sequenced fragment ends 3 residues before the CDR3 boundary, so the rest is inferred from the germline J gene. The V call is TRBV30, the J call TRBJ2-2, with TRBD2 identical over 9 bases. The CDR3 is 14 residues long. Germline CDR1 is GTSNPN and CDR2 is SVGIG (reference sequence). The J segment lost 9 bases and the V segment lost 2 bases, leaving 7 bases of the junction unmatched. The CDR3 protein is CAWSSGGPVWELFF. The CDR3 bases that were read are TGTGCCTGGAGTAGCGGGGGGCCTGTCTGGGAG.

There are many counts of this clone. The CDR3 goes on 3 residues after the read ends, and that part is filled in from the germline J gene. The chain is built from TRBV6-2 or TRBV6-3 and TRBJ1-1; D gene uncertain. This CDR3 has 14 amino acids. V lost 5 bases and J lost 2, with 12 bases in between. Per germline, CDR1 MNHEY and CDR2 SVGEGT. The CDR3 loop is CASSHDLVNTEAFF. CDR3 DNA, as far as it was read: TGTGCCAGCAGTCACGACCTAGTTAACACTGAA.

This clone was seen many times. The read terminates 3 residues ahead of where the CDR3 ends, so the germline J gene completes it. V gene TRBV19 combines with J gene TRBJ1-1, with D tentatively TRBD1 (5 bases). The CDR3 contains 15 residues. The V gene's germline CDR1 is LNHDA and CDR2 SQIVND (reference sequence). The V and J ends lost 4 bases and 6 bases respectively, with 18 bases between them. The CDR3 sequence: CASSTRQTLSAEAFF. The DNA read from the CDR3 is TGTGCCAGTAGTACCCGACAGACTCTCTCAGCTGAA.

This clone was seen more than once but under ten times. The CDR3 end lies 3 residues beyond the end of the read and is filled in from the germline J gene. The chain combines TRBV25-1 with TRBJ2-5, with TRBD2 identical over 9 bases. The CDR3 is made up of 14 amino acids. J gave up 5 bases and V 3 bases, and 4 bases lay outside the gene matches. Germline values: CDR1 MGHDK, CDR2 SYGVNS. The CDR3 region is CASSDSGGGETQYF. The CDR3 DNA, read in part, is TGTGCCAGCAGTGATAGCGGGGGTGGGGAGACC.

This clone occurred many times. Read coverage stops 3 residues before the CDR3 terminus; the germline J gene supplies the remainder. The rearrangement uses TRBV5-1 and TRBJ1-2, with 10 nucleotides matching TRBD1. Looked up from germline, CDR1 is SGHRS and CDR2 is YFSETQ. CDR3 length: 12 residues. The sequenced CDR3 bases are TGCGCCAGCAGCCGGTCGGACAGGGGG. It yields the protein CASSRSDRG. In full, the CDR3 reads CASSRSDRGYTF.

The sample holds many counts of this clone. The read comes to an end 3 residues before the CDR3 does, leaving the germline J gene to fill in the end. This sequence joins TRBV6-4 and TRBJ1-6; the D gene is possibly TRBD1 (6 bases). This CDR3 spans 16 amino acids. Germline V gene lookup returns CDR1 MRHNA and CDR2 SNTAGT. The V and J ends lost 3 bases and 7 bases respectively, with 16 bases between them. The CDR3 loop is CASSERGGPRNSPLHF. CDR3 DNA (partial): TGTGCCAGCAGTGAGCGCGGGGGGCCGAGGAATTCACCC.

This clone showed up many times. Coverage ceases 3 residues before the CDR3 finishes, and the germline J gene fills in the end. The gene calls are TRBV20-1 and TRBJ2-3; 14 bases match TRBD2. This CDR3 has 14 residues. Trimming at V came to 3 bases and at J to 4 bases, leaving 0 bases not matched to a gene. Germline loops: CDR1 DFQATT, CDR2 SNEGSKA (reference sequence). This CDR3 reads CSARGLAGADTQYF. The part of the CDR3 DNA that was read is TGCAGTGCTAGGGGACTAGCGGGGGCAGATACG.

In this sample, this clone turned up many times. With the read ending 3 residues before the CDR3 end, the germline J gene is used to fill in that end. The chain recombines TRBV20-1 with TRBJ1-1, with TRBD1 matching 7 bases. The germline V gene encodes CDR1 DFQATT and CDR2 SNEGSKA (reference sequence). The V and J ends lost 3 bases and 1 base, in that order; junction bases with no gene match: 5. The CDR3 runs 14 residues. CDR3 bases read: TGCAGTGCTAGGGGACAGCCTACGAACACTGAA. Translation: CSARGQPTNTE. The whole CDR3 sequence is CSARGQPTNTEAFF.

The table lists this clone with a few counts. The read is 3 residues too short to cover the CDR3 end, so that end is filled in from the germline J gene. V is TRBV2 and J is TRBJ2-3; D not certain. Germline loops: CDR1 SNHLY, CDR2 FYNNEI. The CDR3 is made up of 15 amino acids. V gave up 3 bases and J gave up 2 bases, with 12 bases separating them. CDR3 residues: CASSDPSNYTDTQYF. The DNA read from the CDR3 is TGTGCCAGCAGTGACCCCTCTAACTACACAGATACG.

This clone was detected ten times or more. The missing CDR3 end, 3 residues past where the read stops, is filled in from the germline J gene. The V and J genes are TRBV20-1 and TRBJ1-1; D is unresolved. CDR1 and CDR2 from the germline V gene are DFQATT and SNEGSKA (reference sequence). This CDR3 region has 19 residues. Trimming took 0 bases from V and 0 from J, leaving 23 bases between them. CDR3 protein: CSARDRPLTTDLLNTEAFF. CDR3 DNA, as far as it was read: TGCAGTGCTAGAGATCGCCCCTTGACCACAGATTTGTTGAACACTGAA.

This clone showed up many times. The CDR3 end lies 3 residues beyond the end of the read and is filled in from the germline J gene. The chain uses TRBV19 and TRBJ1-5; D is uncertain. This CDR3 has 12 residues. V was shortened by 8 bases and J by 1 base, with 6 bases between the two germline ends. Germline V gene data show CDR1 as LNHDA and CDR2 as SQIVND (reference sequence). The CDR3 here is CASWRSNQPQHF. CDR3 bases read: TGTGCCAGTTGGCGGAGCAATCAGCCC.

At least ten counts were recorded for this clone. With the read ending 3 residues before the CDR3 end, the germline J gene is used to fill in that end. The chain combines TRBV15 with TRBJ1-5; 7 nucleotides match TRBD1. The J segment lost 6 bases and the V segment lost 3 bases, leaving 5 bases of the junction unmatched. CDR1 is LNHNV, CDR2 YYDKDF, per germline (reference sequence). There are 14 residues in the CDR3. The CDR3 bases that were read are TGTGCCACCAGCAGTACAGGGGTGAGTCAGCCC. Translated, it gives CATSSTGVSQP. The whole CDR3 sequence is CATSSTGVSQPQHF.

There are many counts of this clone. Read coverage stops 3 residues before the CDR3 terminus; the germline J gene supplies the remainder. This chain joins TRBV19 and TRBJ2-2; D not certain. The CDR3 consists of 13 residues. The germline V and J ends were trimmed by 3 bases and 6 bases, with 8 bases remaining between them. In germline, CDR1 is LNHDA, CDR2 SQIVND (reference sequence). The DNA read from the CDR3 is TGTGCCAGTAGTATTGTACTCCCCGGGGAG. Translating it yields CASSIVLPGE. The whole CDR3 sequence reads CASSIVLPGELFF.

This clone was counted many times. The read ends 3 residues shy of where the CDR3 ends; the end is completed using the germline J gene. This chain links TRBV7-9 with TRBJ1-6; D gene uncertain. The germline V gene has CDR1 SEHNR and CDR2 FQNEAQ (reference sequence). The V and J ends lost 2 bases and 0 bases respectively, with 5 bases between them. This CDR3 is 15 amino acids long. The CDR3 spells CASSLQSSYNSPLHF. The DNA read from the CDR3 is TGTGCCAGCAGCTTACAGAGCTCCTATAATTCACCC. Based on the CDR3 plus reference TRBV7-9 and TRBJ1-6, the full variable domain is DTGVSQNPRHKITKRGQNVTFRCDPISEHNRLYWYRQTLGQGPEFLTYFQNEAQLEKSRLLSDRFSAERPKGSFSTLEIQRTEQGDSAMYLCASSLQSSYNSPLHFGNGTRLTVT.

In this sample, this clone turned up many times. The DNA ends 3 residues before the CDR3 does, and the rest of the CDR3 is filled in from the germline J gene. The chain uses TRBV5-1 and TRBJ2-2; 7 nucleotides agree with TRBD2. The CDR3 is 17 residues long. The germline V gene encodes CDR1 SGHRS and CDR2 YFSETQ. With 4 bases clipped from V and 2 bases from J, the junction kept 11 bases outside the gene matches. The CDR3 DNA, read in part, is TGCGCCAGCAGCCGGACCAAGGGACTACGTAACACCGGGGAG. It encodes CASSRTKGLRNTGE. The whole CDR3 reads CASSRTKGLRNTGELFF. Full variable domain (remainder filled in from reference TRBV5-1 and TRBJ2-2): KAGVTQTPRYLIKTRGQQVTLSCSPISGHRSVSWYQQTPGQGLQFLFEYFSETQRNKGNFPGRFSGRQFSNSRSEMNVSTLELGDSALYLCASSRTKGLRNTGELFFGEGSRLTVL.

This clone has a handful of counts. The CDR3 end lies 3 residues beyond the end of the read and is filled in from the germline J gene. The J gene is TRBJ2-2, the V gene TRBV7-9; 11 bases align to TRBD1. V lost 7 bases, J lost 6 bases, and 7 bases stayed unmatched. Germline CDR1 reads SEHNR; CDR2 reads FQNEAQ (reference sequence). This CDR3 comprises 15 residues. The CDR3 protein is CASTEDRGQAGELFF. Partial CDR3 DNA: TGTGCCAGCACCGAGGACAGGGGGCAGGCCGGGGAG.

This clone was observed at least ten times. Sequencing ends 3 residues short of the CDR3 end; the germline J gene provides the rest. V gene TRBV19 combines with J gene TRBJ2-7; TRBD2 agrees at 11 bases. V lost 3 bases to trimming and J lost 2 bases; unmatched junction nucleotides: 12. CDR1 is LNHDA, CDR2 SQIVND, per germline (reference sequence). The CDR3 has 18 amino acids. The CDR3 here is CASSMSASGGLLAYEQYF. The covered CDR3 bases are TGTGCCAGTAGTATGTCGGCTAGCGGGGGGCTCCTGGCCTACGAG.

This clone was recorded a few times. The read ends 3 residues before the CDR3 terminus; that terminus is restored from the germline J gene. The chain has TRBV7-2 and TRBJ2-2, with D maybe TRBD2 (6 bases). V was clipped by 5 bases and J by 5 bases, with 12 bases between them. This CDR3 comprises 14 residues. Germline V gene sequence: CDR1 SGHTA, CDR2 FQGNSA. Incomplete CDR3 DNA: TGTGCCAGCAGCCGGTGGAGGGCAACCGGGGAG. This codes for CASSRWRATGE. From start to end, the CDR3 is CASSRWRATGELFF.

This clone was counted at least ten times. The CDR3 end lies 3 residues beyond the end of the read and is filled in from the germline J gene. The rearrangement uses TRBV7-9 and TRBJ1-2; D might be TRBD1 (5 bases). CDR3 length: 15 residues. CDR1 is SEHNR and CDR2 is FQNEAQ in the germline V gene (reference sequence). The sequenced CDR3 bases are TGTGCCAGCAGCTCAGAGTCGTACAGGCCTACGGAC. This sequence encodes CASSSESYRPTD. The complete CDR3 sequence is CASSSESYRPTDYTF.

As concerns this clone: The read comes to an end 3 residues before the CDR3 does, leaving the germline J gene to fill in the end. The chain couples TRBV30 to TRBJ1-2; D is possibly TRBD1 (5 bases). This CDR3 contains 12 residues. The germline gives CDR1 GTSNPN, CDR2 SVGIG (reference sequence). Trimming removed 7 bases from V and 3 bases from J, with 12 bases in between. Here the CDR3 reads CAFAWGDYGYTF. CDR3 DNA (partial): TGTGCCTTTGCCTGGGGGGACTATGGC. Full variable domain (remainder filled in from reference TRBV30 and TRBJ1-2): SQTIHQWPATLVQPVGSPLSLECTVEGTSNPNLYWYRQAAGRGLQLLFYSVGIGQISSEVPQNLSASRPQDRQFILSSKKLLLSDSGFYLCAFAWGDYGYTFGSGTRLTVV.

At least ten counts were recorded for this clone. CDR3 amino acids: CASSAGFYEQYF. Incomplete CDR3 DNA: TGTGCCAGCAGTGCAGGATTCTACGAG. The chain couples TRBV6-1 to TRBJ2-7; no clear D. The CDR3 is cut off 3 residues early in the read; its end comes from the germline J gene. There are 12 residues in the CDR3. The germline V gene encodes CDR1 MNHNS and CDR2 SASEGT. V was pared by 4 bases and J by 3 bases, with 7 bases between.

This clone has ten or more counts. The read halts 3 residues ahead of the CDR3 end, with the missing end drawn from the germline J gene. The chain has TRBV7-6 and TRBJ2-1; 15 bases are shared with TRBD2. Germline V gives CDR1 SGHVS, CDR2 FNYEAQ. V lost 5 bases, J lost 7 bases, and 3 bases stayed unmatched. The CDR3 runs to 15 residues. The covered CDR3 bases are TGTGCCAGCAGCCCCGGACTAGCGGGGGGGAATGAG. It is translated as CASSPGLAGGNE. The whole CDR3 region reads CASSPGLAGGNEQFF.

This clone was seen repeatedly, ten times or more. Read sequence stops 3 residues before the CDR3 end, and the germline J gene provides the missing end. V and J are TRBV6-4 and TRBJ2-3; 9 nucleotides align to TRBD1. The J segment lost 2 bases and the V segment lost 6 bases, leaving 0 bases of the junction unmatched. Germline CDR1 is MRHNA and CDR2 is SNTAGT. The CDR3 consists of 13 residues. The CDR3 sequence: CASRQGATDTQYF. The part of the CDR3 DNA that was read is TGTGCCAGCAGACAGGGGGCCACAGATACG.

This clone was observed many times. Sequencing ends 3 residues short of the CDR3 end; the germline J gene provides the rest. The gene calls are TRBV18 and TRBJ1-4; a possible D gene is TRBD1 (5 bases). Trimming took 2 bases from V and 5 from J, leaving 9 bases between them. Germline CDR1 is KGHSH and CDR2 is LQKENI. The CDR3 extends over 14 amino acids. The CDR3 here is CASSPSSGNEKLFF. CDR3 bases read: TGTGCCAGCTCACCATCATCAGGGAATGAAAAA.